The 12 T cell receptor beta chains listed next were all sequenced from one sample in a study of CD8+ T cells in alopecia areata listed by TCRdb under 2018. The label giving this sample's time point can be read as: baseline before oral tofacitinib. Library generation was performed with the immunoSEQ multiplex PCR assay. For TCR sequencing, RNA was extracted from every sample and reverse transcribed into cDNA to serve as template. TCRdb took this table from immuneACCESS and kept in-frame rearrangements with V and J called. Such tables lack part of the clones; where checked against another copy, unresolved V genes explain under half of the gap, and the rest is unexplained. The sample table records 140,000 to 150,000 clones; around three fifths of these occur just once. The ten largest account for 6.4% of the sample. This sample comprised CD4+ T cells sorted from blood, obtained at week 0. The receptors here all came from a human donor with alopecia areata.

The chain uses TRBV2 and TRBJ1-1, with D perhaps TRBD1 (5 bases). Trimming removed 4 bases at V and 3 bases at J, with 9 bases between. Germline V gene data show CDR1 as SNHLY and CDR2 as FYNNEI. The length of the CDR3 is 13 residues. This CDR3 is CASSGDGDTEAFF. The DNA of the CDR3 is TGTGCCAGCAGTGGGGACGGAGACACTGAAGCTTTCTTT.

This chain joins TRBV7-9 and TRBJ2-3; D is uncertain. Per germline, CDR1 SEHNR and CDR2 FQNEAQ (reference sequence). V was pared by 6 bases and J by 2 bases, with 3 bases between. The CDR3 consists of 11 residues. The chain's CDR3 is CASRVTDTQYF. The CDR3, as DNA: TGTGCCAGCAGGGTCACAGATACGCAGTATTTT.

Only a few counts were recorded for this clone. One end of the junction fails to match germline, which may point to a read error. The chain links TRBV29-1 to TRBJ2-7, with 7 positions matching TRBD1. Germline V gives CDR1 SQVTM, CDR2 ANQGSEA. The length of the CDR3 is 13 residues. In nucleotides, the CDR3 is TGCAGCGTCGAAGGGACAGCACTATACGAGCAGTACTTC. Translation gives CSVEGTALYEQYF.

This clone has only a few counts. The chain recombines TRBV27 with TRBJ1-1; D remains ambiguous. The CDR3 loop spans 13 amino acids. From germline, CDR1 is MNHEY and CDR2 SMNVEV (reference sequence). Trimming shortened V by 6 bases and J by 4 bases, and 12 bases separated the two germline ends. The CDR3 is CASSVSLGTEAFF. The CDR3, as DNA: TGTGCCAGCAGCGTGAGTTTAGGCACTGAAGCTTTCTTT.

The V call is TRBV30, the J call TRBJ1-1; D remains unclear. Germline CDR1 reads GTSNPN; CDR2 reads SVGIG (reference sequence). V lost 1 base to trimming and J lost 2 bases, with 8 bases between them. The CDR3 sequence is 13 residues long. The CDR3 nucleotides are TGTGCCTGGAGTGACGCAATAAACACTGAAGCTTTCTTT. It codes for CAWSDAINTEAFF.

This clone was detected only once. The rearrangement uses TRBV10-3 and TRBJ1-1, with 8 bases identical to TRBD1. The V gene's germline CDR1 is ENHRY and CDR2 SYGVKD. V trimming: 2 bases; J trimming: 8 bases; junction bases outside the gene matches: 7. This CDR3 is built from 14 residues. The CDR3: CAISERTGTGEAFF. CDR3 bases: TGTGCCATCAGTGAGCGGACCGGGACAGGAGAAGCTTTCTTT.

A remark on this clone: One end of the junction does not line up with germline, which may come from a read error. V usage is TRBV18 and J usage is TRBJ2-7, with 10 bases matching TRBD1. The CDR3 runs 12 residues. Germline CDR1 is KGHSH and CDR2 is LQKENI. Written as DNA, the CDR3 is TGTGCCAGCTCACTTTCCGGGACAGGGGACCACTTC. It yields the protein CASSLSGTGDHF.

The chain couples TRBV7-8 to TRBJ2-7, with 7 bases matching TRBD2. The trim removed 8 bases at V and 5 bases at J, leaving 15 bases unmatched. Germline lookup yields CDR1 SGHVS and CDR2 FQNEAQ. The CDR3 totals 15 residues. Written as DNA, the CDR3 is TGTGCCAGCCTAACCCGAAGGGACCGGGAGGACGAGCAGTACTTC. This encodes CASLTRRDREDEQYF.

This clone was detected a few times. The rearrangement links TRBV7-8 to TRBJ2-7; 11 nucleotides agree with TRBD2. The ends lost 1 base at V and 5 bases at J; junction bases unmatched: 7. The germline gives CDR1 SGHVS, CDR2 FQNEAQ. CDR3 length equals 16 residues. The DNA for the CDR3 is TGTGCCAGCAGCTTAGTATTAGCGGGGGGGCTAAACGAGCAGTACTTC. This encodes CASSLVLAGGLNEQYF.

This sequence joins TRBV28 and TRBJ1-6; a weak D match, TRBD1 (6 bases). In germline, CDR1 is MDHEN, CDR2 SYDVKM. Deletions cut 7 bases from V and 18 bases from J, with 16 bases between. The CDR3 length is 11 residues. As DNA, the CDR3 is TGTGCCAGCATTGGGACATCGGTAGCCCACTTT. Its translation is CASIGTSVAHF.

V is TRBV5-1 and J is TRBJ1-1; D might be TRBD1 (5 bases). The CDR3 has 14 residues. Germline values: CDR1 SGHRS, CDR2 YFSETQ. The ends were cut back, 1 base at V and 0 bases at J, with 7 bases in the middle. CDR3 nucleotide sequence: TGCGCCAGCAGCTTGAGGGGCATGAACACTGAAGCTTTCTTT. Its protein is CASSLRGMNTEAFF.

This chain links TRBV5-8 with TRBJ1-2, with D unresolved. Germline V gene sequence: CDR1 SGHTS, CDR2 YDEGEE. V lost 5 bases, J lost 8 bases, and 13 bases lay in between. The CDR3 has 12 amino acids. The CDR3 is CASSQGEFGYTF. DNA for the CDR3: TGTGCCAGCAGTCAAGGTGAATTCGGCTACACCTTC. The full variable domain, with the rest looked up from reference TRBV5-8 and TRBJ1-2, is EAGVTQSPTHLIKTRGQQATLRCSPISGHTSVYWYQQALGLGLQFLLWYDEGEERNRGNFPPRFSGRQFPNYSSELNVNALELEDSALYLCASSQGEFGYTFGSGTRLTVV.